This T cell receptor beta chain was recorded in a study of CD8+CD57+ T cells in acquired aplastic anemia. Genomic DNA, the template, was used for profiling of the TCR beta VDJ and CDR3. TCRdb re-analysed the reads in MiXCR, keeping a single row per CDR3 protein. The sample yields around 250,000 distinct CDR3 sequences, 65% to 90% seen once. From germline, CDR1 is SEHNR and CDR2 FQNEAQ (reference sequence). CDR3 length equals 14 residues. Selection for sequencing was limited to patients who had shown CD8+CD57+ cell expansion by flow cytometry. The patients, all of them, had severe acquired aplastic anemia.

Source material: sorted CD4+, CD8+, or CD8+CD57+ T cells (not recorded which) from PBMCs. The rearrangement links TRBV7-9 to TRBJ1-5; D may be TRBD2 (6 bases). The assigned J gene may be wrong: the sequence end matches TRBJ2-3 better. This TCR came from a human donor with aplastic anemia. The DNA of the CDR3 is TGTGCCAGCAGCTTAGCGGGAGGCGGGCAGCCGCAGTATTTT. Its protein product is CASSLAGGGQPQYF.